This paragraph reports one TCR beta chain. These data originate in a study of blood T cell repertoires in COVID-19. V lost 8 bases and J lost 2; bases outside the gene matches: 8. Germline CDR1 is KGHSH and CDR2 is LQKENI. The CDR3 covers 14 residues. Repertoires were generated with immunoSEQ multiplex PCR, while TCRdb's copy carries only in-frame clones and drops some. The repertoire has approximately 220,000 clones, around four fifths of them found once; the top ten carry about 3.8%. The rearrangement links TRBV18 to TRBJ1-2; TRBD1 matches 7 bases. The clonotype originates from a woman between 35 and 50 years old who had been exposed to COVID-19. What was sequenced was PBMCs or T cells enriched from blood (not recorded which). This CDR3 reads CASAQGVGNYGYTF. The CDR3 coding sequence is TGTGCCAGCGCGCAGGGGGTAGGAAACTATGGCTACACCTTC.